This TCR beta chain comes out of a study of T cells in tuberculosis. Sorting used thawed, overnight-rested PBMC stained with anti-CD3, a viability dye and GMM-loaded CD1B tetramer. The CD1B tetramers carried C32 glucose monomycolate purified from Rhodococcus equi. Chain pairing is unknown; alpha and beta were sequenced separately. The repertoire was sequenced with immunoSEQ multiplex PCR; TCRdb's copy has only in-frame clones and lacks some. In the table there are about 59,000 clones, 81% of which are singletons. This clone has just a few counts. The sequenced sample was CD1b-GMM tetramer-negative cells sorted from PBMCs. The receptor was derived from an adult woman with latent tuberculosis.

CDR3 in DNA: TGTGCCAGCAGCCCCGAGGAGACAGAGGCGTCTCTGAACACTGAAGCTTTCTTT. Translation: CASSPEETEASLNTEAFF. The rearrangement joins TRBV4-2 to TRBJ1-1, with a possible D match to TRBD1 (5 bases). Trimming took off 4 bases at V and 0 bases at J, with 21 bases between the two ends. Germline V CDR1 and CDR2: LGHNA, YNFKEQ. CDR3 length equals 18 residues.